This passage covers 22 T cell receptor beta chains from one sample sequenced in a study of Graves' ophthalmopathy and Graves' hyperthyroidism. The authors amplified TCR beta CDR3 regions, and they did so from RNA transcripts for repertoire sequencing. The first round was an RT-PCR with HTBI primers, and the second round was a multiplex PCR. TCRdb used MiXCR to reprocess the multiplex PCR reads, holding one entry per CDR3 protein. The data contain just over 400,000 distinct CDR3 sequences, under 25% of them singletons. Sequencing was done on a sample of peripheral blood. The receptors come from a young woman with stable Graves' hyperthyroidism.

As concerns this clonotype: Compared with germline, one end of the junction differs, possibly owing to a read error. The rearrangement links TRBV6-1 to TRBJ2-5, with 11 bases lining up with TRBD2. CDR1 is MNHNS and CDR2 is SASEGT in the germline V gene. The CDR3 runs to 15 residues. The CDR3 DNA sequence: TGTGCCAGCCATGATCTAGCGGGAGGTATCGAGACCAAGTACTTC. Amino acid sequence: CASHDLAGGIETKYF.

This chain uses TRBV7-2 with TRBJ2-4, with 8 bases aligning to TRBD1. CDR1 and CDR2 (germline): SGHTA, FQGNSA. The V and J ends lost 5 bases and 1 base, in that order; junction bases with no gene match: 7. The CDR3 extends over 16 amino acids. CDR3 protein: CASSPRTGRAKNIQYF. The CDR3 DNA sequence: TGTGCCAGCAGCCCTAGGACAGGGAGGGCCAAAAACATTCAGTACTTC.

This chain uses TRBV6-1 with TRBJ2-7; D not resolved. CDR3 length: 13 residues. The V end was cut by 6 bases, the J end by 2 bases, with 11 bases between. Germline CDR1 reads MNHNS; CDR2 reads SASEGT. The CDR3 loop is CASRGSTPYEQYF. Here the CDR3 DNA reads TGTGCCAGCAGGGGATCTACTCCCTACGAGCAGTACTTC.

The V and J genes are TRBV6-2 or TRBV6-3 and TRBJ2-3; 10 bases map to TRBD2. The V gene end was trimmed by 10 bases and the J gene end by 6 bases; junction bases not matched to a gene: 10. The CDR3 totals 14 residues. CDR1 MNHEY and CDR2 SVGEGT come from the germline V gene. The CDR3 DNA is TGTGCCACCCAGATAGCGGGAGGTTCGGATACGCAGTATTTT. This gives the protein CATQIAGGSDTQYF.

This clonotype was found many times. V usage is TRBV4-1 and J usage is TRBJ2-7; no reliable D call. Germline values: CDR1 MGHRA, CDR2 YSYEKL. V lost 0 bases, J lost 2 bases, and 11 bases lay in between. The CDR3 has 15 amino acids. The CDR3 region has the DNA TGCGCCAGCAGCCAAGATTCAGGAAGTCCCTACGAGCAGTACTTC. Translated: CASSQDSGSPYEQYF.

This clonotype showed up many times. CDR3: CASSLWGPSGGETQYF. CDR3 nucleotide sequence: TGTGCCAGCAGTTTATGGGGTCCCTCGGGCGGAGAGACCCAGTACTTC. The chain has TRBV28 and TRBJ2-5; D unresolved. This CDR3 has 16 residues. V was cut by 0 bases and J by 4 bases, with 15 bases left in between. In germline, CDR1 is MDHEN, CDR2 SYDVKM.

This clonotype was counted at least ten times. The rearrangement joins TRBV19 to TRBJ1-1; tentative D call: TRBD1 (6 bases). Deletions cut 8 bases from V and 2 bases from J, with 12 bases between. The CDR3 has 13 residues. Germline V gene data show CDR1 as LNHDA and CDR2 as SQIVND (reference sequence). This chain's CDR3 is CASVRTANTEAFF. CDR3 bases: TGTGCCAGTGTAAGGACAGCCAACACTGAAGCTTTCTTT.

This clonotype was detected many times. The rearrangement uses TRBV4-1 and TRBJ2-2; 11 nucleotides align to TRBD2. CDR1 is MGHRA, CDR2 YSYEKL, per germline. The CDR3 runs to 15 residues. The junction had 5 bases not matched to a gene; V was cut back by 4 bases and J by 7 bases. The CDR3 reads CASSPSGRNGGELFF. As DNA, the CDR3 is TGCGCCAGCAGCCCTAGCGGGAGGAATGGCGGGGAGCTGTTTTTT.

The gene calls are TRBV6-1 and TRBJ1-2; maybe TRBD1 (6 bases). The V gene's germline CDR1 is MNHNS and CDR2 SASEGT. This CDR3 region has 15 residues. V was shortened by 0 bases and J by 7 bases, with 15 bases between the two germline ends. CDR3 amino acids: CASSEAAHRDAGYTF. In DNA, the CDR3 is TGTGCCAGCAGTGAAGCGGCGCACAGGGATGCTGGCTACACCTTC.

Turning to this clonotype: An end of the junction differs from the germline gene, which may be a read error. The chain recombines TRBV4-1 with TRBJ1-5, with D unresolved. Germline CDR1 is MGHRA and CDR2 is YSYEKL. The CDR3 contains 16 residues. The CDR3 coding sequence is TGCGCCAGCAGCCAAGATAGAGGGCTCAGCAATCAGCTCCAGCATTTT. As protein: CASSQDRGLSNQLQHF.

The chain is built from TRBV19 and TRBJ2-7; weak D call: TRBD2 (6 bases). The CDR3 is made up of 15 amino acids. The germline V gene encodes CDR1 LNHDA and CDR2 SQIVND (reference sequence). V was shortened by 1 base and J by 3 bases, with 13 bases between the two germline ends. CDR3 DNA sequence: TGTGCCAGTAGTATAGCGGCTCGGAGGGACTACGAGCAGTACTTC. Protein sequence: CASSIAARRDYEQYF.

J is TRBJ2-7 and V is TRBV6-1; D gene unclear. Germline V CDR1 and CDR2: MNHNS, SASEGT. The CDR3 length is 12 residues. Trimming removed 6 bases from V and 2 bases from J, with 8 bases in between. This CDR3 is CASSATAYEQYF. The CDR3 nucleotides read TGTGCCAGCAGCGCGACTGCCTACGAGCAGTACTTC.

This clonotype was seen ten or more times. This rearrangement joins TRBV12-3 or TRBV12-4 to TRBJ2-5; D not certain. V was pared by 7 bases and J by 2 bases, with 8 bases between. This CDR3 has 12 amino acids. This CDR3 is CASTASQETQYF. CDR3 nucleotides: TGTGCCAGCACGGCAAGTCAAGAGACCCAGTACTTC.

This clonotype was counted many times. This chain joins TRBV10-3 and TRBJ1-5, with 10 bases matching TRBD1. This CDR3 spans 16 amino acids. The J segment lost 9 bases and the V segment lost 4 bases, leaving 12 bases of the junction unmatched. The germline V gene encodes CDR1 ENHRY and CDR2 SYGVKD. CDR3 nucleotides: TGTGCCATCAGTGGTAGCCGGACAGGGGGAACGACGCCCCAGCATTTT. Translated, it gives CAISGSRTGGTTPQHF.

This clonotype was counted many times. A single base separates this from a much larger clone, so it may be a read error. The conserved final phenylalanine or tryptophan is absent from the CDR3, which likely points to a read error. The rearrangement uses TRBV7-2 and TRBJ1-2; D gene unclear. Between the trimmed V and J ends, which lost 4 bases and 4 bases, there was a span of 19 bases. Per germline, CDR1 SGHTA and CDR2 FQGNSA. This CDR3 region has 16 residues. CDR3 DNA: TGTGCCAGCAGCTCCTCGCATTCCCTTGTGGGCTATGGCTACACCCTC. This translates into CASSSSHSLVGYGYTL.

This clonotype was observed at least ten times. This rearrangement joins TRBV13 to TRBJ2-7; D perhaps matches TRBD2 (6 bases). The CDR3 is made up of 14 amino acids. Germline V gene data show CDR1 as PRHDT and CDR2 as FYEKMQ (reference sequence). V lost 6 bases and J 1 base, leaving 13 bases between the germline ends. The CDR3 DNA sequence: TGTGCCAGCAGACAAGAACGGGAGTCCTACGAGCAGTACTTC. Amino acid sequence: CASRQERESYEQYF.

This clonotype was detected ten times or more. This rearrangement joins TRBV12-3 or TRBV12-4 to TRBJ1-3; D remains ambiguous. The V gene lost 5 bases and the J gene lost 8 bases, with 13 bases spanning the gap. The CDR3 loop spans 13 amino acids. The CDR3 DNA reads as TGTGCCAGCAGTAGCGGCTCTCGGGACACCATATATTTT. As protein: CASSSGSRDTIYF.

A few counts support this clonotype. This chain connects TRBV6-1 to TRBJ1-6; TRBD1 matches 10 bases. The germline CDR1 and CDR2 sequences are MNHNS and SASEGT. V lost 6 bases to trimming and J lost 11 bases; unmatched junction nucleotides: 4. The CDR3 is 13 residues long. CDR3 loop: CASRGQGLPPLHF. CDR3 sequence (DNA): TGTGCCAGCAGGGGACAGGGGCTTCCACCCCTCCACTTT.

This clonotype showed up many times. The V call is TRBV2, the J call TRBJ2-5; TRBD1 agrees at 8 bases. The V and J ends lost 7 bases and 7 bases, in that order; junction bases with no gene match: 11. Germline V gives CDR1 SNHLY, CDR2 FYNNEI. The CDR3 length is 14 residues. CDR3 in DNA: TGTGCCAGCACCCAGACAGGGGATGTCGGGACCCAGTACTTC. The encoded protein is CASTQTGDVGTQYF. Filled out from reference TRBV2 and TRBJ2-5, the complete variable domain reads EPEVTQTPSHQVTQMGQEVILRCVPISNHLYFYWYRQILGQKVEFLVSFYNNEISEKSEIFDDQFSVERPDGSNFTLKIRSTKLEDSAMYFCASTQTGDVGTQYFGPGTRLLVL.

This clonotype was picked up many times. The V call is TRBV7-2, the J call TRBJ2-7; D unresolved. The germline CDR1 and CDR2 sequences are SGHTA and FQGNSA. Deletions cut 1 base from V and 4 bases from J, with 11 bases between. The CDR3 is made up of 14 amino acids. The CDR3 spells CASSLDPPGYEQYF. In nucleotides, the CDR3 is TGTGCCAGCAGCTTAGACCCCCCCGGGTACGAGCAGTACTTC. The entire variable domain, with the rest obtained from reference TRBV7-2 and TRBJ2-7, is as follows: GAGVSQSPSNKVTEKGKDVELRCDPISGHTALYWYRQSLGQGLEFLIYFQGNSAPDKSGLPSDRFSAERTGGSVSTLTIQRTQQEDSAVYLCASSLDPPGYEQYFGPGTRLTVT.

This clonotype was seen at least ten times. The chain carries TRBV18 and TRBJ2-5, with 11 bases that match TRBD2. The germline V gene has CDR1 KGHSH and CDR2 LQKENI. The CDR3 is 15 residues long. V lost 5 bases, J lost 5 bases, and 7 bases stayed unmatched. The CDR3 region is CASSTGTSGPETQYF. The CDR3 region has the DNA TGTGCCAGCTCAACGGGGACTAGCGGTCCCGAGACCCAGTACTTC.

This clonotype showed up many times. J is TRBJ1-6 and V is TRBV6-5; perhaps TRBD1 as D (6 bases). Germline loops: CDR1 MNHEY, CDR2 SVGAGI. The ends were cut back, 0 bases at V and 7 bases at J, with 13 bases in the middle. CDR3 length: 16 residues. The CDR3 here is CASSYSSAGDNSPLHF. In nucleotides, the CDR3 is TGTGCCAGCAGTTACTCGTCAGCAGGGGACAATTCACCCCTCCACTTT.